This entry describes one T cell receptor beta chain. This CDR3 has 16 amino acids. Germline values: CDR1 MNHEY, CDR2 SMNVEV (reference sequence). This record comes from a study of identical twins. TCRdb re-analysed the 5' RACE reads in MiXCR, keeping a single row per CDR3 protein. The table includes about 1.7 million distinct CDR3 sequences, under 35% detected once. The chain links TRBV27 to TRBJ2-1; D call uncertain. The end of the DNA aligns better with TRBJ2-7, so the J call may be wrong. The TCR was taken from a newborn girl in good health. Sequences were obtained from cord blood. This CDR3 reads CASTRLGSSSYNEQYF. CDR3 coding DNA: TGTGCCAGCACCCGACTGGGGTCCAGCTCCTACAATGAGCAGTACTTC.